What follows are 12 T cell receptor beta chains derived from one specimen sequenced in a study of T cell responses to AZD1222 COVID-19 vaccine. Assay: immunoSEQ multiplex PCR; the TCRdb copy retains only in-frame clones and omits some. Altogether 150,000 to 180,000 clones are present, roughly nine tenths being singletons, with the ten largest covering around 3%. The sample consisted of peripheral blood, taken on day 0 of AZD1222 vaccination. The receptor source for this set is an adult in good health.

This rearrangement joins TRBV10-2 to TRBJ2-1, with TRBD2 matching over 16 bases. The ends lost 6 bases at V and 9 bases at J; junction bases unmatched: 5. The CDR3 consists of 15 residues. Germline assignment: CDR1 WSHSY and CDR2 SAAADI. In DNA form, the CDR3 reads TGCGCCAGCAGACCGGGACTAGCGGGGGGGGGTGAGCAGTTCTTC. Its translation is CASRPGLAGGGEQFF.

The rearrangement uses TRBV7-2 and TRBJ2-7; D gene ambiguous. CDR1 is SGHTA, CDR2 FQGNSA, per germline. V was trimmed by 3 bases and J by 1 base, leaving 13 bases between them. The CDR3 contains 15 residues. The CDR3 protein is CASSLSSAVSYEQYF. CDR3 nucleotides: TGTGCCAGCAGCTTGTCCTCCGCAGTTTCCTACGAGCAGTACTTC.

CDR3 sequence reads: CASSFTAGWGNEQFF. The CDR3 DNA reads TGTGCCAGCAGCTTTACGGCGGGGTGGGGGAATGAGCAGTTCTTC. The chain uses TRBV7-9 and TRBJ2-1, with a possible D match to TRBD2 (6 bases). Between the trimmed V and J ends, which lost 3 bases and 7 bases, there was a span of 16 bases. CDR1 and CDR2 from the germline V gene are SEHNR and FQNEAQ (reference sequence). The CDR3 totals 15 residues.

V gene TRBV6-6 combines with J gene TRBJ2-1; 8 bases line up with TRBD1. Germline V gene lookup returns CDR1 MNHNY and CDR2 SVGAGI (reference sequence). This CDR3 comprises 13 residues. V was clipped by 6 bases and J by 6 bases; unmatched bases: 4. The CDR3 DNA follows: TGTGCCAGCAGCCGACAGGGGATCAATGAGCAGTTCTTC. It encodes CASSRQGINEQFF.

The chain combines TRBV18 with TRBJ1-1; D uncertain. Germline CDR1 and CDR2: KGHSH and LQKENI. CDR3 length equals 13 residues. Between the trimmed V and J ends, which lost 5 bases and 7 bases, there was a span of 14 bases. Here the CDR3 DNA reads TGTGCCAGCTCAGCACTCGAGGAAAATGAAGCTTTCTTT. Translation gives CASSALEENEAFF.

This sequence joins TRBV7-2 and TRBJ2-6, with D possibly being TRBD1 or TRBD2 (5 bases each). V lost 1 base and J 0 bases, leaving 7 bases between the germline ends. CDR3 size: 16 residues. Germline V gene data show CDR1 as SGHTA and CDR2 as FQGNSA. The CDR3 bases are TGTGCCAGCAGCTTAGGGGGGAGCTCTGGGGCCAACGTCCTGACTTTC. Its protein is CASSLGGSSGANVLTF. Drawing the rest from reference TRBV7-2 and TRBJ2-6, the complete variable domain is GAGVSQSPSNKVTEKGKDVELRCDPISGHTALYWYRQSLGQGLEFLIYFQGNSAPDKSGLPSDRFSAERTGGSVSTLTIQRTQQEDSAVYLCASSLGGSSGANVLTFGAGSRLTVL.

The chain uses TRBV28 and TRBJ1-5, with TRBD1 as a possible D gene (5 bases). Germline V gene data show CDR1 as MDHEN and CDR2 as SYDVKM. Trimming pared 10 bases from V and 5 bases from J, leaving 15 bases between. The CDR3 extends over 13 amino acids. CDR3 in amino acids: CAINGGTYQPQHF. CDR3 nucleotides: TGTGCCATCAACGGGGGTACGTATCAGCCCCAGCATTTT.

This clone was counted at least ten times. The chain joins TRBV29-1 to TRBJ2-2; the match to TRBD1 covers 7 bases. CDR1 and CDR2 (germline): SQVTM, ANQGSEA. With 6 bases clipped from V and 4 bases from J, the junction kept 11 bases outside the gene matches. The CDR3 covers 15 residues. The CDR3 sequence: CSVATGTVGTGELFF. The DNA for the CDR3 is TGCAGCGTCGCTACCGGGACAGTCGGCACCGGGGAGCTGTTTTTT.

This rearrangement joins TRBV12-5 to TRBJ1-1; 9 positions match TRBD1. Germline values: CDR1 LGHNT, CDR2 FRNRAP. The CDR3 runs 14 residues. With 4 bases clipped from V and 6 bases from J, the junction kept 6 bases outside the gene matches. The CDR3 protein is CASGSTGGNSEAFF. The CDR3 nucleotides are TGTGCTAGTGGTTCGACAGGGGGAAACTCTGAAGCTTTCTTT.

DNA of the CDR3: TGTGCCAGCAGCCCTCGTGTAGCCTACAATGAGCAGTTCTTC. It codes for CASSPRVAYNEQFF. The V gene is TRBV9, the J gene TRBJ2-1; D remains unclear. The V end lost 4 bases, the J end lost 2 bases, and 10 bases lay between the germline ends. CDR3 length: 14 residues. Germline lookup yields CDR1 SGDLS and CDR2 YYNGEE.

V usage is TRBV4-1 and J usage is TRBJ1-6; unclear D gene. This CDR3 is built from 17 residues. From germline, CDR1 is MGHRA and CDR2 YSYEKL. V lost 2 bases, J lost 0 bases, and 11 bases lay in between. The CDR3 bases are TGCGCCAGCAGCCAAACCGCGGCGAGCTCCTATAATTCACCCCTCCACTTT. Its protein product is CASSQTAASSYNSPLHF.

The rearrangement links TRBV5-1 to TRBJ2-5, with unresolved D. CDR1 and CDR2 from the germline V gene are SGHRS and YFSETQ. This CDR3 region has 14 residues. V was cut by 0 bases and J by 6 bases, with 12 bases left in between. CDR3 protein: CASSLEVQPQTQYF. The CDR3 DNA follows: TGCGCCAGCAGCTTGGAGGTCCAGCCGCAGACCCAGTACTTC.